This TCR beta chain was sequenced for a study of STAT5B mutations in CD4+ large granular lymphocyte leukemia. Assay used: immunoSEQ multiplex PCR; TCRdb lists only in-frame clones, some missing. Seen here are under 50,000 clones, about 86% observed once, and the top ten hold 0.3% to 0.45%. The CDR3 covers 13 residues. Germline lookup yields CDR1 MNHEY and CDR2 SVGAGI. V was cut by 4 bases and J by 3 bases, with 6 bases left in between. This clone showed up just once. The origin of this receptor is a human donor in good health. The chain links TRBV6-5 to TRBJ2-2; no firm D call. Sequenced input: CD4+ T cells from blood buffy coats. As DNA, the CDR3 is TGTGCCAGCAGTTTTCCGGACACCGGGGAGCTGTTTTTT. It translates to CASSFPDTGELFF.